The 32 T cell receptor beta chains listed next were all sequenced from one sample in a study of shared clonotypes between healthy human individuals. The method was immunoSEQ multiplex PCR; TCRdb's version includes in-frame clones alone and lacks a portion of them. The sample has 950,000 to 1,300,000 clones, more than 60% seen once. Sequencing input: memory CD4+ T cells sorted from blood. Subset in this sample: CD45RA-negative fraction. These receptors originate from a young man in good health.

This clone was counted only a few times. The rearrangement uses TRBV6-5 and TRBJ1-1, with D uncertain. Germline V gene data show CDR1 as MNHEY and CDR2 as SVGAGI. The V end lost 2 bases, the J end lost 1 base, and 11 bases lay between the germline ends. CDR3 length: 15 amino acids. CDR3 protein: CASSYGLLTNTEAFF. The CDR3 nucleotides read TGTGCCAGCAGTTACGGCCTGTTGACGAACACTGAAGCTTTCTTT.

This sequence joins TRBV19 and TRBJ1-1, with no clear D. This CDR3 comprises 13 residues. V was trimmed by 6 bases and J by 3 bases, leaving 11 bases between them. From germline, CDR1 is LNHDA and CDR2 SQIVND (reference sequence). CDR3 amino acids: CASSGTTDTEAFF. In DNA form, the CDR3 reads TGTGCCAGTAGCGGAACTACGGACACTGAAGCTTTCTTT.

The CDR3 protein is CASSMGDRGPGANVLTF. In DNA form, the CDR3 reads TGTGCCAGTAGTATGGGGGACAGGGGGCCTGGGGCCAACGTCCTGACTTTC. This chain links TRBV19 with TRBJ2-6, with 12 bases lining up with TRBD1. After removal of 3 bases from V and 2 bases from J, the junction contained 2 bases not matched to a gene. This CDR3 has 17 amino acids. In germline, CDR1 is LNHDA, CDR2 SQIVND (reference sequence). Full variable domain (rest looked up from reference TRBV19 and TRBJ2-6): DGGITQSPKYLFRKEGQNVTLSCEQNLNHDAMYWYRQDPGQGLRLIYYSQIVNDFQKGDIAEGYSVSREKKESFPLTVTSAQKNPTAFYLCASSMGDRGPGANVLTFGAGSRLTVL.

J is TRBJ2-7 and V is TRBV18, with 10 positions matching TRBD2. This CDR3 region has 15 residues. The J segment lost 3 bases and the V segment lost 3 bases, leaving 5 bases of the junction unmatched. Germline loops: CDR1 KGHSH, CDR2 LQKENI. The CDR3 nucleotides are TGTGCCAGCTCACCCACGACTAGCGGGCGCTACGAGCAGTACTTC. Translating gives CASSPTTSGRYEQYF.

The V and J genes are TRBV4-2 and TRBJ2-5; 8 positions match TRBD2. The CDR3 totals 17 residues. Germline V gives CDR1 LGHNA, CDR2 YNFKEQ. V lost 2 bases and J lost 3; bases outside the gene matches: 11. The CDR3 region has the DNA TGTGCCAGCAGCCAATTGGCCAGCGGGGGAGAAAAAGAGACCCAGTACTTC. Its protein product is CASSQLASGGEKETQYF.

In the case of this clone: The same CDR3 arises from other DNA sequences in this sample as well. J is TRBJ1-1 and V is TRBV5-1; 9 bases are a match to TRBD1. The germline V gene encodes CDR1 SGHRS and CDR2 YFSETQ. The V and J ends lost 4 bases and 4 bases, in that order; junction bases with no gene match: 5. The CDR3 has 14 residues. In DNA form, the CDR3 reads TGCGCCAGCAGCCTGGGACAGGGAAGCACTGAAGCTTTCTTT. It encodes CASSLGQGSTEAFF.

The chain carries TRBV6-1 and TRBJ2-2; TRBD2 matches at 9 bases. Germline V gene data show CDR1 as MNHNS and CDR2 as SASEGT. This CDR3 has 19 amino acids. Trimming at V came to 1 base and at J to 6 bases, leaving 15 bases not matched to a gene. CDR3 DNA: TGTGCCAGCAGTGAAGGGTTAGCGGGGGCATCGGGTGAAGCCGGGGAGCTGTTTTTT. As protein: CASSEGLAGASGEAGELFF.

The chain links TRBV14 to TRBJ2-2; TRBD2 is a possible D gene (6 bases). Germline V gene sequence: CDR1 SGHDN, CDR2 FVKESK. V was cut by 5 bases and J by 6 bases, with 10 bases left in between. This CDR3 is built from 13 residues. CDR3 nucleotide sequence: TGTGCCAGCAGCGCGGGATTCCCCGGGGAGCTGTTTTTT. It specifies CASSAGFPGELFF.

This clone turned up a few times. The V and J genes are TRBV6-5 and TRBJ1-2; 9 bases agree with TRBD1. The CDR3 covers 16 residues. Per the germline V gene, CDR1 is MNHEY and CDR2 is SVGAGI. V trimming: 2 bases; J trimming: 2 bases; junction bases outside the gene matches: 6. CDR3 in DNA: TGTGCCAGCAGTTACAGGACAGGGGCCTCCAACTATGGCTACACCTTC. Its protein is CASSYRTGASNYGYTF.

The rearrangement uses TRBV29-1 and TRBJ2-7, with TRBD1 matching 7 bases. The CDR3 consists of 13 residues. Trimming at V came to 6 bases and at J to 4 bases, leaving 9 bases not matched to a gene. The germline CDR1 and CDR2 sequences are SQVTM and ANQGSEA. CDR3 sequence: CSVIKDRAYEQYF. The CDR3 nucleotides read TGCAGCGTAATAAAAGACAGGGCGTACGAGCAGTACTTC.

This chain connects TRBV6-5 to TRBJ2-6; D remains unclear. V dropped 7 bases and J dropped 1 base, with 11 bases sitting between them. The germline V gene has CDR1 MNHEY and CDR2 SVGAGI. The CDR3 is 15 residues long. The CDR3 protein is CASTQSPSGANVLTF. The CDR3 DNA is TGTGCCAGCACCCAGTCCCCGTCTGGGGCCAACGTCCTGACTTTC.

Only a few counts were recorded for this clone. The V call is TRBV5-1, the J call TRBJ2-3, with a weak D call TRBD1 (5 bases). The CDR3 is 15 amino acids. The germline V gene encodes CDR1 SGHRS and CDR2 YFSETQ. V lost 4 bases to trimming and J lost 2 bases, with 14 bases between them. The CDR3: CASSTDTTHTDTQYF. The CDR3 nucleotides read TGCGCCAGCAGCACGGACACCACACACACAGATACGCAGTATTTT.

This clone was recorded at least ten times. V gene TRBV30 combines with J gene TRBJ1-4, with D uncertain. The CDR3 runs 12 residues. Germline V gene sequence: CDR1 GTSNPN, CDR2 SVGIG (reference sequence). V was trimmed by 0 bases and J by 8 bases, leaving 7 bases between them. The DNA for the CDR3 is TGTGCCTGGAGTGTAGCCAGGGAAAAACTGTTTTTT. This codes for CAWSVAREKLFF.

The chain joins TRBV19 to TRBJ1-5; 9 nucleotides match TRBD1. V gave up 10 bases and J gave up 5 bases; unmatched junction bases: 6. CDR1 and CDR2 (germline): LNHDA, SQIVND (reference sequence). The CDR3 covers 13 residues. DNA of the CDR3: TGTGCCACCGAGGACAGGGGTTATCAGCCCCAGCATTTT. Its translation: CATEDRGYQPQHF.

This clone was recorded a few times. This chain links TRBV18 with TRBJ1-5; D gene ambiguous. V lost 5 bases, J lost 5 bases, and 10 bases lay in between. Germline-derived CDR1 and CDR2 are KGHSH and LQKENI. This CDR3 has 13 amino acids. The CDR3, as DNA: TGTGCCAGCTCATTTCAATCAGATCAGCCCCAGCATTTT. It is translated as CASSFQSDQPQHF. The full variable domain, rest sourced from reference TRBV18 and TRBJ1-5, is NAGVMQNPRHLVRRRGQEARLRCSPMKGHSHVYWYRQLPEEGLKFMVYLQKENIIDESGMPKERFSAEFPKEGPSILRIQQVVRGDSAAYFCASSFQSDQPQHFGDGTRLSIL.

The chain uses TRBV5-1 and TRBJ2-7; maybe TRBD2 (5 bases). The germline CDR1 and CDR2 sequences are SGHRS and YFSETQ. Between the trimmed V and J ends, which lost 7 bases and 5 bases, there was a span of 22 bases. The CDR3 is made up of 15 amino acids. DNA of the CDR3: TGCGCCAGCTCCCAATCGACGGGGTCCGTTAACGAGCAGTACTTC. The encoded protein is CASSQSTGSVNEQYF. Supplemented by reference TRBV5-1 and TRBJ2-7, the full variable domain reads KAGVTQTPRYLIKTRGQQVTLSCSPISGHRSVSWYQQTPGQGLQFLFEYFSETQRNKGNFPGRFSGRQFSNSRSEMNVSTLELGDSALYLCASSQSTGSVNEQYFGPGTRLTVT.

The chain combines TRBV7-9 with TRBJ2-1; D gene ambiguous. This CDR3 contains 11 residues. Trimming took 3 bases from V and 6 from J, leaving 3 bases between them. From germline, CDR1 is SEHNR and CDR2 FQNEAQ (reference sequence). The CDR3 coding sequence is TGTGCCAGCAGCTTCGCCAATGAGCAGTTCTTC. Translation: CASSFANEQFF.

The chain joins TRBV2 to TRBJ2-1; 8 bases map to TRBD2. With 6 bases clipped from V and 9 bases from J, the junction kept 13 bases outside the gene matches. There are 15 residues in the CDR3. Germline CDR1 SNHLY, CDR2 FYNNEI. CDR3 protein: CASRLMAGGRGEQFF. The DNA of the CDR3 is TGTGCCAGCAGGTTAATGGCGGGGGGCCGGGGTGAGCAGTTCTTC.

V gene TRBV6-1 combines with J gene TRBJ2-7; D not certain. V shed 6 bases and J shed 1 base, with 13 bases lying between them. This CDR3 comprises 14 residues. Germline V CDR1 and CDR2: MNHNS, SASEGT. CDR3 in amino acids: CASRVLQGSYEQYF. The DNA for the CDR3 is TGTGCCAGCAGGGTACTACAAGGTTCCTACGAGCAGTACTTC.

The CDR3 here is CATGRTGTEAFF. For the CDR3, the DNA is TGTGCCACAGGAAGAACGGGCACTGAAGCTTTCTTT. The chain uses TRBV10-3 and TRBJ1-1; D uncertain. V dropped 10 bases and J dropped 4 bases, with 13 bases sitting between them. The V gene's germline CDR1 is ENHRY and CDR2 SYGVKD. This CDR3 has 12 residues.

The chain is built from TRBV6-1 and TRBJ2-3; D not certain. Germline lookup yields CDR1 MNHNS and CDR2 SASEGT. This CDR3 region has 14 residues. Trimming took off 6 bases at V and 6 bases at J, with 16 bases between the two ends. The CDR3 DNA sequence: TGTGCCAGCAGCCAGCTGTTTATGTCGGATACGCAGTATTTT. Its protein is CASSQLFMSDTQYF.

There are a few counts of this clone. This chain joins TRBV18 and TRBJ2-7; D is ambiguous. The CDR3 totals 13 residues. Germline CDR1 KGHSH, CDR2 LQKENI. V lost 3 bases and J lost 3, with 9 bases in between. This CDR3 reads CASSPAGLYEQYF. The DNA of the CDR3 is TGTGCCAGCTCACCTGCTGGTCTCTACGAGCAGTACTTC.

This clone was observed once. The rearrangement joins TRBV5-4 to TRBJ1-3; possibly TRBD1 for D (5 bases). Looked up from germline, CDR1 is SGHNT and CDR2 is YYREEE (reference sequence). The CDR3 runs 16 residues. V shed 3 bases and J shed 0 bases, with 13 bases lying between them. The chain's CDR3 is CASSWAGLNSGNTIYF. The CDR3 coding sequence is TGTGCCAGCAGCTGGGCGGGACTGAACTCTGGAAACACCATATATTTT.

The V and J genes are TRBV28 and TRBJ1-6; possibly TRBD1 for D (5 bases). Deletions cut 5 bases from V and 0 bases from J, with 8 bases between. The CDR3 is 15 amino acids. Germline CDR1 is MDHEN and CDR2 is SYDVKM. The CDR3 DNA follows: TGTGCCAGCAGTCGTCAGGGCTCCTATAATTCACCCCTCCACTTT. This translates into CASSRQGSYNSPLHF.

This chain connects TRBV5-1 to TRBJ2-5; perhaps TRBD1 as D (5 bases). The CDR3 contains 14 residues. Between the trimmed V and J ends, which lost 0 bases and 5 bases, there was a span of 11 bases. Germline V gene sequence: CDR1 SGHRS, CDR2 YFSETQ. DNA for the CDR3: TGCGCCAGCAGCTTGGCCCAGGGATCGGAGACCCAGTACTTC. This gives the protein CASSLAQGSETQYF.

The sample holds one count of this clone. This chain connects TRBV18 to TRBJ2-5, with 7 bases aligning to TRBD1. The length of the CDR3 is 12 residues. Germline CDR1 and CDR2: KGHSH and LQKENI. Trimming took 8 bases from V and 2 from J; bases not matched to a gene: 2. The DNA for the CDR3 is TGTGCCAGCCGGACAGGACAAGAGACCCAGTACTTC. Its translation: CASRTGQETQYF.

The CDR3 protein is CASSLSQGSSPLHF. CDR3 coding DNA: TGTGCCAGCAGCTTAAGTCAGGGGAGTTCACCCCTCCACTTT. V is TRBV7-2 and J is TRBJ1-6; possible D gene TRBD1, 6 bases. V lost 2 bases and J lost 9, with 11 bases in between. This CDR3 comprises 14 residues. Germline V gene lookup returns CDR1 SGHTA and CDR2 FQGNSA.

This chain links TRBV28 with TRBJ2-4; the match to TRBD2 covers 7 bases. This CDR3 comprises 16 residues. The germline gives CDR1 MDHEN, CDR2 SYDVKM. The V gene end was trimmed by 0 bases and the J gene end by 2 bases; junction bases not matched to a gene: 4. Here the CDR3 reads CASSLWGGTSKNIQYF. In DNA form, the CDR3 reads TGTGCCAGCAGTTTATGGGGGGGGACCTCCAAAAACATTCAGTACTTC.

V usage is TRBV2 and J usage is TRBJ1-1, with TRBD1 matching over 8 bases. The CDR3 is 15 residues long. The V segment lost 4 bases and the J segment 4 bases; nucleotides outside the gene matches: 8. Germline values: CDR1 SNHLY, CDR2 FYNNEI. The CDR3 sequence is CASSGTGGLVTEAFF. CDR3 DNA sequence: TGTGCCAGCAGTGGAACAGGGGGTTTAGTCACTGAAGCTTTCTTT.

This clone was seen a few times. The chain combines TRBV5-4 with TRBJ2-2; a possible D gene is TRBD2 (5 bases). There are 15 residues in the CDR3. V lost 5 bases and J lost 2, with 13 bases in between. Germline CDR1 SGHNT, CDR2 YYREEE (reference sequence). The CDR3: CASSSSGVNTGELFF. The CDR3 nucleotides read TGTGCCAGCAGTTCGAGCGGAGTCAACACCGGGGAGCTGTTTTTT.

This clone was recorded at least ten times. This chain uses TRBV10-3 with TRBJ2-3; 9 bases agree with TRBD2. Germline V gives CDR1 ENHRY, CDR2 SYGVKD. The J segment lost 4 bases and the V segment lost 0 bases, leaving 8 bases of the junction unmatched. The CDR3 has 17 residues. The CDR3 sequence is CAISESGAQRGADTQYF. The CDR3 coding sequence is TGTGCCATCAGTGAGTCGGGGGCACAGCGGGGGGCAGATACGCAGTATTTT.

Written as DNA, the CDR3 is TGCGCCAGCAGCCAAGAGAGGATGGGAGGAGGAGGCGAGCAGTACTTC. Protein sequence: CASSQERMGGGGEQYF. The gene calls are TRBV4-3 and TRBJ2-7, with D perhaps matching TRBD2 (6 bases). This CDR3 spans 16 amino acids. Germline CDR1 reads LGHNA; CDR2 reads YSLEER. V lost 0 bases to trimming and J lost 6 bases, with 18 bases between them.